Listed below are T cell receptor beta chains from one sample, sequenced in a study of blood T cell repertoires in COVID-19. TCRdb's copy holds only in-frame clones and misses some; the assay was immunoSEQ multiplex PCR. The repertoire holds 210,000 or so clones, with 85% to 90% as singletons. The sequencing input was peripheral blood. These receptor sequences come from a woman in her sixties or seventies with acute or convalescent COVID-19. CDR3s include the opening cysteine and the closing phenylalanine or tryptophan. Fields, in order: clone size, J gene, D gene, V gene, CDR3 DNA, CDR3 protein. The D gene is left open where the match is weak. Not every row has a clone size; where given, it reads once, few, many or a size class.

>once|TRBJ1-1|-|TRBV20-1
TGCAGTGGGCCCAAACACACTGAAGCTTTCTTT
CSGPKHTEAFF
>-|TRBJ1-2|TRBD1|TRBV30
TGTGCCTGGAGCCCAAGTTACAGGGGGAGGCACACCTTC
CAWSPSYRGRHTF
>-|TRBJ1-5|-|TRBV18
TGTGCCAGCTCACCTGGGCCCATGGGCAAGCCCCAGCATTTT
CASSPGPMGKPQHF
>-|TRBJ2-1|TRBD2|TRBV5-1
TGCGCCAGCAGCTTGTTATTAGCGGGGGGCAACGCTGAGCAGTTCTTC
CASSLLLAGGNAEQFF
>-|TRBJ1-4|-|TRBV7-9
TGTGCCAGCAGCTTAACGGGAAAACTGTTTTTT
CASSLTGKLFF
>-|TRBJ1-5|-|TRBV18
TGTGCCAGCTCTCCATCGGAGGGTCAGCCCCAGCATTTT
CASSPSEGQPQHF
>few|TRBJ2-7|TRBD1|TRBV5-6
TGTGCCAGCAGCCCCGGACAGGGCCGAACCTACGAGCAGTACTTC
CASSPGQGRTYEQYF
>-|TRBJ2-1|-|TRBV7-9
TGTGCCAGCAGCCCCACAGGGAACTCCTACAATGAGCAGTTCTTC
CASSPTGNSYNEQFF
>-|TRBJ2-2|-|TRBV6-5
TGTGCCAGCAGCTCGGACAGCACGAACACCGGGGAGCTGTTTTTT
CASSSDSTNTGELFF
>-|TRBJ1-2|TRBD1|TRBV18
TGTGCCAGCTCATGGGACAGCACCTATGGCTACACCTTC
CASSWDSTYGYTF
>-|TRBJ2-7|TRBD2|TRBV2
TGTGCCAGCAGTGAGATTAGCGGGGTTTCGGACTACGAGCAGTACTTC
CASSEISGVSDYEQYF
>-|TRBJ2-5|TRBD2|TRBV5-1
TGCGCCAGCAGCCCAACCGGGGCTAGCGGGGGGGGAATCCAAGAGACCCAGTACTTC
CASSPTGASGGGIQETQYF
>-|TRBJ2-1|TRBD1|TRBV10-3
TGTGCCACGGGACAGGACTACAATGAGCAGTTCTTC
CATGQDYNEQFF
>-|TRBJ1-2|-|TRBV5-1
TGCGCCAGCAGCGAGGGCAGTAGGAGTGACTATGGCTACACCTTC
CASSEGSRSDYGYTF